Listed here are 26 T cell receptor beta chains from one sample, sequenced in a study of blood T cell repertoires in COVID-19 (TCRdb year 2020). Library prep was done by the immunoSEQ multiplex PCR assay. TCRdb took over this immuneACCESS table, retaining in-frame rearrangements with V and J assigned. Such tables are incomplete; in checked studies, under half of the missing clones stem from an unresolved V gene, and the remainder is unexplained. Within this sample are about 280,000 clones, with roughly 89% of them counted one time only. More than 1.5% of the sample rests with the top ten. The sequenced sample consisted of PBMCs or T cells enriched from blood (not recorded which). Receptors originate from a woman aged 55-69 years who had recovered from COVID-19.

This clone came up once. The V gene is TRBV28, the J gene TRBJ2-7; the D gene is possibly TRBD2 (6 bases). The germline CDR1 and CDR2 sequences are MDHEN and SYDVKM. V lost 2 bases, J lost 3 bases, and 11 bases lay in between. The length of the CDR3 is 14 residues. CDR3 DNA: TGTGCCAGCAGTTTAGTAGGGACTTACTACGAGCAGTACTTC. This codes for CASSLVGTYYEQYF.

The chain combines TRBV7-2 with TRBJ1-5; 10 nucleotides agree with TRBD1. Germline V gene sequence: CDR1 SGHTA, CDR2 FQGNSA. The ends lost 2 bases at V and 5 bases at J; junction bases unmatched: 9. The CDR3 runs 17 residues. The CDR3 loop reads CASSLTGTGVLYQPQHF. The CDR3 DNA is TGTGCCAGCAGCTTAACCGGGACAGGGGTACTATATCAGCCCCAGCATTTT.

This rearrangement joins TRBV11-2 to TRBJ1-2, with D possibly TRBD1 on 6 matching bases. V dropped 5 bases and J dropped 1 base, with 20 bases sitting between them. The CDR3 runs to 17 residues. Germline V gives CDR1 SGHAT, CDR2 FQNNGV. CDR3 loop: CASSPIKTGLHNYGYTF. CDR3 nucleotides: TGTGCCAGCAGCCCAATCAAGACAGGACTTCATAACTATGGCTACACCTTC.

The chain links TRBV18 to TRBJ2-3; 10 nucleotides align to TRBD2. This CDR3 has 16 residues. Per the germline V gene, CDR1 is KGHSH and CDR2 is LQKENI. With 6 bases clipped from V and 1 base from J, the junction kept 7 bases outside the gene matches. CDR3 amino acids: CASSSTSGARTDTQYF. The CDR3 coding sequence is TGTGCCAGCTCCTCTACTAGCGGGGCCCGCACAGATACGCAGTATTTT. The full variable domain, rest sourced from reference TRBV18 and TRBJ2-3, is NAGVMQNPRHLVRRRGQEARLRCSPMKGHSHVYWYRQLPEEGLKFMVYLQKENIIDESGMPKERFSAEFPKEGPSILRIQQVVRGDSAAYFCASSSTSGARTDTQYFGPGTRLTVL.

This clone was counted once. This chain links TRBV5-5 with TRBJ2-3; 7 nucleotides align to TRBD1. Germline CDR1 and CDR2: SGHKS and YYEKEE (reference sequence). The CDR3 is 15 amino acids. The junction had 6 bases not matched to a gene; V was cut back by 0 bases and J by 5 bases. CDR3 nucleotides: TGTGCCAGCAGCTTGGGACAGGGTGGGAAAGATACGCAGTATTTT. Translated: CASSLGQGGKDTQYF.

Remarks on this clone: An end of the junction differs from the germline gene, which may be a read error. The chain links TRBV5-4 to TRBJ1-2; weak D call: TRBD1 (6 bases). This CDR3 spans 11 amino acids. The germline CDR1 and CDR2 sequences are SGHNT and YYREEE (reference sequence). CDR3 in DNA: TGTGCCAGCAGCTTGGACGACAGGACCCGCTTC. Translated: CASSLDDRTRF.

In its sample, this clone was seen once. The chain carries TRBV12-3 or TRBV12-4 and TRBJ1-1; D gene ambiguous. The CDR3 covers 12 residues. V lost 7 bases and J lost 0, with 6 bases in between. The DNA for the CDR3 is TGTGCCAGCAAGTCGGTGAACACTGAAGCTTTCTTT. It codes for CASKSVNTEAFF.

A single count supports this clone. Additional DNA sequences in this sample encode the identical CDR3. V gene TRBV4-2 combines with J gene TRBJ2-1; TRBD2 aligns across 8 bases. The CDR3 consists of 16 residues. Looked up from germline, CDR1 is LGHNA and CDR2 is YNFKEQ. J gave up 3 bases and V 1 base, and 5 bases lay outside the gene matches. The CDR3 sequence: CASSQVSGSSYNEQFF. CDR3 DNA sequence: TGTGCCAGCAGCCAAGTCAGCGGGAGTAGCTACAATGAGCAGTTCTTC.

As DNA, the CDR3 is TGTGCCAGCAACCCGGGACAGGCCTCCTACGAGCAGTACTTC. Protein sequence: CASNPGQASYEQYF. The chain recombines TRBV9 with TRBJ2-7, with TRBD1 matching 8 bases. This CDR3 has 14 amino acids. Per the germline V gene, CDR1 is SGDLS and CDR2 is YYNGEE. V gave up 6 bases and J gave up 0 bases; unmatched junction bases: 5.

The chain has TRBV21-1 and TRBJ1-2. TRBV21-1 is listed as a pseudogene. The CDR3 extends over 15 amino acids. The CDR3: CASSPTGRENYGYTF. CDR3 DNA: TGTGCCAGCAGCCCTACAGGGAGGGAAAACTATGGCTACACCTTC.

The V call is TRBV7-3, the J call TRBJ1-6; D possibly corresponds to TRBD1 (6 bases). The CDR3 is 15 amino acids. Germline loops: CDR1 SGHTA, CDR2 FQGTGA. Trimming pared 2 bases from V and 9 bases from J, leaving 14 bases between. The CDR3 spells CASSLLPGEVSPLHF. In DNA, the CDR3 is TGTGCCAGCAGCTTATTACCAGGGGAAGTTTCACCCCTCCACTTT.

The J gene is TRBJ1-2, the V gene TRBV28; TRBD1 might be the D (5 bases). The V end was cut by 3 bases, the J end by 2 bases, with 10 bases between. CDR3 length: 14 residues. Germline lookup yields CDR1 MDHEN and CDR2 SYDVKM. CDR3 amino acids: CASSFLRVNYGYTF. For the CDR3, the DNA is TGTGCCAGCAGTTTCCTCAGGGTAAACTATGGCTACACCTTC.

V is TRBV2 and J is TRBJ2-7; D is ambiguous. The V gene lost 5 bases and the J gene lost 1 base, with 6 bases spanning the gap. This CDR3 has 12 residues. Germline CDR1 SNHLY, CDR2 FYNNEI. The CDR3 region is CASSYNSYEQYF. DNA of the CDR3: TGTGCCAGCAGTTACAATTCCTACGAGCAGTACTTC.

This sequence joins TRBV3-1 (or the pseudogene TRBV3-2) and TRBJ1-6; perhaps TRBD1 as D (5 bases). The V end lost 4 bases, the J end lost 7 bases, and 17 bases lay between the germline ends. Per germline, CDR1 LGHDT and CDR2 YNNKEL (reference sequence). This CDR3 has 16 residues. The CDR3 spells CASSPWPGGANSPLHF. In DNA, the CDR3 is TGTGCCAGCAGCCCGTGGCCCGGAGGGGCCAATTCACCCCTCCACTTT.

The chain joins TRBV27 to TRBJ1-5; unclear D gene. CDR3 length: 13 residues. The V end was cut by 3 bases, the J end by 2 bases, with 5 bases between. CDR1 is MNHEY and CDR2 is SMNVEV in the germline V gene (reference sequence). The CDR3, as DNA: TGTGCCAGCAGTTTTCGTGGCAATCAGCCCCAGCATTTT. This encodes CASSFRGNQPQHF.

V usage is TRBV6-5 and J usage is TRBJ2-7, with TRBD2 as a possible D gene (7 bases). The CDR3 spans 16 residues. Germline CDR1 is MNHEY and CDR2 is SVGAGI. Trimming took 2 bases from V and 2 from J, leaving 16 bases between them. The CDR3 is CASSYGGKGGTYEQYF. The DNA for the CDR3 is TGTGCCAGCAGTTACGGTGGGAAGGGGGGGACCTACGAGCAGTACTTC.

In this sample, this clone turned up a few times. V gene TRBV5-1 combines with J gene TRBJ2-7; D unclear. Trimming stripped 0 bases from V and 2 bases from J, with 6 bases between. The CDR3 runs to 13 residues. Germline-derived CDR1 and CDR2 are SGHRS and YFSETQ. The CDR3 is CASSLVLPYEQYF. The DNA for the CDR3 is TGCGCCAGCAGCTTGGTTCTACCCTACGAGCAGTACTTC.

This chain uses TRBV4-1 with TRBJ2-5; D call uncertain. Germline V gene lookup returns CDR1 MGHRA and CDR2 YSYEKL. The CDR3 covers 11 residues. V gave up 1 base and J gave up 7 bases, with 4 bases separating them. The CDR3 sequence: CASSQAGTQYF. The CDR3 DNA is TGCGCCAGCAGCCAAGCGGGGACCCAGTACTTC.

DNA for the CDR3: TGTGCCAGCAGCGTAGCCAGGAACACTGAAGCTTTCTTT. Translation gives CASSVARNTEAFF. The V gene is TRBV9, the J gene TRBJ1-1; D is uncertain. Per the germline V gene, CDR1 is SGDLS and CDR2 is YYNGEE. CDR3 length: 13 amino acids. V lost 0 bases and J lost 1, with 4 bases in between.

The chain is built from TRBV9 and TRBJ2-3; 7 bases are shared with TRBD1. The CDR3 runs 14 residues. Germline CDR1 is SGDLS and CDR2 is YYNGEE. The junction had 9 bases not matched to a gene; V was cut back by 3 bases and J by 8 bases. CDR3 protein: CASSADRASGTQYF. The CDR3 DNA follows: TGTGCCAGCAGCGCTGACAGGGCCTCGGGTACGCAGTATTTT.

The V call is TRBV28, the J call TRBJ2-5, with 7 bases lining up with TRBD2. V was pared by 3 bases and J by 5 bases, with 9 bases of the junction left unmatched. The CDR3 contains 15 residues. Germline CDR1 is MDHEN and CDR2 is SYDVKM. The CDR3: CASSFLGGRGETQYF. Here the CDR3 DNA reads TGTGCCAGCAGTTTTTTAGGCGGGAGAGGGGAGACCCAGTACTTC.

The DNA of the CDR3 is TGTGCCAGCAGCTTCCCCCGAACGGGTAGCGGCTTACTCTACAATGAGCAGTTCTTC. The encoded protein is CASSFPRTGSGLLYNEQFF. The chain combines TRBV7-6 with TRBJ2-1, with a weak D call TRBD2 (6 bases). V lost 3 bases, J lost 3 bases, and 24 bases lay in between. This CDR3 is built from 19 residues. The V gene's germline CDR1 is SGHVS and CDR2 FNYEAQ.

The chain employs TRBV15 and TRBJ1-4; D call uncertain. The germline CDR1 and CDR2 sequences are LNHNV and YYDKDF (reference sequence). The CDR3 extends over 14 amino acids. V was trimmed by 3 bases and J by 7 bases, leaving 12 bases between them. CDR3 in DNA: TGTGCCACCAGCAGGACTTTAGTTCGTGAAAAACTGTTTTTT. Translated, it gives CATSRTLVREKLFF.

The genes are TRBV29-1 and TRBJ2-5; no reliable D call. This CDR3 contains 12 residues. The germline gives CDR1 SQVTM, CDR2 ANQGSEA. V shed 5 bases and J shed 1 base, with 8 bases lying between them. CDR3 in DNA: TGCAGCGTTCCCCCGGGCCAAGAGACCCAGTACTTC. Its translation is CSVPPGQETQYF.

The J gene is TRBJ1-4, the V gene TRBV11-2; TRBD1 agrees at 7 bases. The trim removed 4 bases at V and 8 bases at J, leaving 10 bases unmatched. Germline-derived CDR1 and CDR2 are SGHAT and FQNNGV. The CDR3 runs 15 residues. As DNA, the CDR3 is TGTGCCAGCAGCTCAAGGACAGGCCTAGGGGAAAAACTGTTTTTT. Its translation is CASSSRTGLGEKLFF.

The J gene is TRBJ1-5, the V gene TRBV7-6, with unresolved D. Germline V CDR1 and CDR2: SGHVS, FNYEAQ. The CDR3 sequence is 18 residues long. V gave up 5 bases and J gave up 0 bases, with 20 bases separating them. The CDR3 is CASSHSFAGFYSNQPQHF. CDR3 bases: TGTGCCAGCAGCCACTCTTTCGCGGGATTTTATAGCAATCAGCCCCAGCATTTT.